By its share, the clone carrying this T cell receptor (beta chain) is medium-sized. Its antigen is still unknown. This CDR3 is built from 14 residues. The V gene's germline CDR1 is SGHNT and CDR2 YENEEA. V lost 8 bases, J lost 5 bases, and 18 bases lay in between. Indicated treatment: randomized to nivolumab then ipilimumab (arm A) or the reverse (arm B). This specimen belongs to a study of sequential checkpoint blockade in melanoma. Whole-study context: Arm A got nivolumab then ipilimumab; arm B the reverse, 1:1.

Whole-study findings and limits: Mutational load did not correlate with tumor T-cell fraction or clonality.

Sequencing used immunoSEQ multiplex PCR; TCRdb keeps in-frame clones, though not all of them. The sample lists approximately 2,300 clones, 20% to 25% occurring once. The rearrangement links TRBV11-3 to TRBJ1-1; no firm D call. This material consisted of tumor tissue (inferred from file names), taken from a patient given nivolumab and ipilimumab in sequence. The origin of this receptor is a human donor with melanoma. The CDR3 DNA is TGTGCCAGCGGCCCCAATCAGTGGATGACTGAAGCTTTCTTT. Its protein is CASGPNQWMTEAFF. Variable domain in full (rest from reference TRBV11-3 and TRBJ1-1): EAGVVQSPRYKIIEKKQPVAFWCNPISGHNTLYWYLQNLGQGPELLIRYENEEAVDDSQLPKDRFSAERLKGVDSTLKIQPAELGDSAVYLCASGPNQWMTEAFFGQGTRLTVV.